The rows below give T cell receptor beta chains drawn from one sample of a study of CD8+ T cells in alopecia areata. The method was immunoSEQ multiplex PCR; TCRdb's version includes in-frame clones alone and lacks a portion of them. The sample records 200,000 to 250,000 clones, about three fifths being singletons. Sequencing used CD4+ T cells sorted from blood, obtained at week 4, from a patient treated with tofacitinib. Source of these receptors: a human donor with alopecia areata. CDR3s include the opening cysteine and the closing phenylalanine or tryptophan. D genes are given only for firm matches. Clone size is not always given. Where it is, it says once, few, many or a class for expanded clones.

V gene,J gene,clone size,D gene,CDR3 DNA,CDR3 protein
TRBV29-1,TRBJ2-1,few,NA,TGCAGCGTTGAAGCGGCAGGGGACCAAAAATGGAATGAGCAGTTCTTC,CSVEAAGDQKWNEQFF
TRBV5-1,TRBJ2-7,NA,NA,TGCGCCAGCAGCTTAGGACGGCACGAGCAGTACTTC,CASSLGRHEQYF
TRBV30,TRBJ2-3,NA,TRBD1,TGTGCCTCCAGGGGGTCTCCTGGAGGAGATACGCAGTATTTT,CASRGSPGGDTQYF
TRBV5-1,TRBJ1-5,NA,NA,TGCGCCAGCAGGCCTGGGACGGACAATCAGCCCCAGCATTTT,CASRPGTDNQPQHF
TRBV30,TRBJ1-5,NA,TRBD1,TGTGCCTGGAGGACAGGGGACAATCAGCCCCAGCATTTT,CAWRTGDNQPQHF
TRBV15,TRBJ2-7,once,TRBD1,TGTGCCACCAGCAGAGCGGGACAGGGCTACGAGCAGTACTTC,CATSRAGQGYEQYF
TRBV6-6,TRBJ1-3,few,NA,TGTATCTCCGCGGGGGGCGGAGAAAGAGGTGGAAACACCATATATTTT,CISAGGGERGGNTIYF
TRBV29-1,TRBJ2-5,NA,NA,TGCAGCGTTGGGTTTGCAGTCCAAGAGACCCAGTACTTC,CSVGFAVQETQYF
TRBV5-1,TRBJ2-7,NA,NA,TGCGCCAGCAGCCCCGACAGCTACGAGCAGTACTTC,CASSPDSYEQYF
TRBV29-1,TRBJ2-7,NA,TRBD1,TGCAGCGTTGAAGTTGGGGACAGGGGAGGGTACGAGCAGTACTTC,CSVEVGDRGGYEQYF
TRBV29-1,TRBJ2-3,NA,NA,TGCAGCGGTAGTGTGGTCTCAGATACGCAGTATTTT,CSGSVVSDTQYF
TRBV18,TRBJ2-4,NA,TRBD1,TGTGCCAGCTCCAGTTCGACAGGGTTCGTCAAAAACATTCAGTACTTC,CASSSSTGFVKNIQYF
TRBV29-1,TRBJ2-7,NA,TRBD2,TGCAGCGTTGGTAGCGGGGGCCACGAGCAGTACTTC,CSVGSGGHEQYF
TRBV27,TRBJ2-3,few,NA,TGTGCCAGCAGTTCTTTCTCTCTCCCCCCCACGCAGTATTTT,CASSSFSLPPTQYF
TRBV7-2,TRBJ2-7,NA,TRBD1,TGTGCCAGCAGCTTAACGGACAGGAGCTCCTACGAGCAGTACTTC,CASSLTDRSSYEQYF
TRBV29-1,TRBJ2-1,NA,TRBD2,TGCAGCGTTGAAGCGGGGGGGTCCTACAATGAGCAGTTCTTC,CSVEAGGSYNEQFF
TRBV25-1,TRBJ1-4,NA,NA,TGTGCCAGCAGTGAATCGGTAGTTCAGGGTGAAAAACTGTTTTTT,CASSESVVQGEKLFF
TRBV30,TRBJ2-1,few,TRBD2,TGTGCCTGGAGTATCGGACTAGCGGGGGGCCAGGAGCAGTTCTTC,CAWSIGLAGGQEQFF
TRBV5-6,TRBJ2-5,NA,TRBD2,TGTGCCAGCACACCCGAGCGGGGGGCCCCCCAAGAGACCCAGTACTTC,CASTPERGAPQETQYF
TRBV29-1,TRBJ1-1,NA,TRBD1,TGCAGCGCTGGACAGGTCCTTAGGGGCACTGAAGCTTTCTTT,CSAGQVLRGTEAFF
TRBV6-5,TRBJ1-2,NA,NA,TGTGCCGCAGGTTATGGAGGCTACACCTTC,CAAGYGGYTF
TRBV14,TRBJ2-7,NA,NA,TGTGCCAGCAGCCAAGCGGGGCCCCAGTACTTC,CASSQAGPQYF
TRBV11-2,TRBJ1-1,NA,TRBD1,TGTGCCAGCAGCTGGGGGGACAGGGCAGGCACTGAAGCTTTCTTT,CASSWGDRAGTEAFF
TRBV15,TRBJ1-2,NA,TRBD1,TGTGCCACCAGCAGAGATTTGCAGGGGGATGGCTACACCTTC,CATSRDLQGDGYTF
TRBV4-1,TRBJ2-3,NA,NA,TGCGCCAGCAGCCAAGTTGATCTCGTTTCGGTCGATACGCAGTATTTT,CASSQVDLVSVDTQYF
TRBV30,TRBJ1-2,many,NA,TGTGCCTGGAGTGCCCAGGGAACGAATGGCTACACCTTC,CAWSAQGTNGYTF
TRBV25-1,TRBJ1-5,NA,NA,TGTGCCAGCAGTGAATCGCGCTTCGGGATCTCAGATCAGCCCCAGCATTTT,CASSESRFGISDQPQHF
TRBV7-2,TRBJ1-6,NA,NA,TGTGCCAGCAGCTTAGCTGGGGGGAATAATTCACCCCTCCACTTT,CASSLAGGNNSPLHF
TRBV10-3,TRBJ1-1,NA,NA,TGTGCCATCAGTGGGGACCTCGGGGCAGCGAACACTGAAGCTTTCTTT,CAISGDLGAANTEAFF
TRBV29-1,TRBJ1-1,NA,NA,TGCAGCGTGCTAGGGGGGTTTGTGAACACTGAAGCTTTCTTT,CSVLGGFVNTEAFF
TRBV4-2,TRBJ2-5,NA,NA,TGTGCCAGCAGCCAAGAAACGGGGAGAGAGACCCAGTACTTC,CASSQETGRETQYF
TRBV27,TRBJ2-7,few,TRBD2,TGTGCCAGCAGCCTAACAGGACTAGCGGGGACCTACGAGCAGTACTTC,CASSLTGLAGTYEQYF
TRBV2,TRBJ2-5,NA,NA,TGTGCCAGCAGTGAATTAACAGGAAATCAAGAGACCCAGTACTTC,CASSELTGNQETQYF
TRBV4-3,TRBJ2-3,NA,NA,TGCGCCAGCAGCCAAGACATTAGGCAGGCAGATACGCAGTATTTT,CASSQDIRQADTQYF
TRBV2,TRBJ2-2,few,NA,TGTGCCAGCAACCTCCCTTCGAGAGAGCTGTTTTTT,CASNLPSRELFF
TRBV30,TRBJ1-1,NA,NA,TGTGCCTGGAAAGGAGTTGGGGGCGAAGCTTTCTTT,CAWKGVGGEAFF
TRBV7-2,TRBJ1-2,NA,NA,TGTGCCAGCAGCCCCCGGATGGGTTCCTATGGCTACACCTTC,CASSPRMGSYGYTF
TRBV2,TRBJ1-2,NA,NA,TGTGCCAGCAGTGGGCTTACAGCTAACTATGGCTACACCTTC,CASSGLTANYGYTF
TRBV4-3,TRBJ1-2,few,TRBD1,TGCGCCAGCAGCCTAGGCAGGGGGCTCTATGGCTACACCTTC,CASSLGRGLYGYTF
TRBV2,TRBJ2-1,NA,NA,TGTGCCAGCAGAAGGGGCGGGGCCTACAATGAGCAGTTCTTC,CASRRGGAYNEQFF